This T cell receptor (beta chain) was identified during a study of cytotoxic CD8 clonotypes in ibrutinib-treated CLL. Study findings and constraints: Contraction or stability on treatment was seen for public clonotypes, which were uncommon. Baseline levels of clonality went above those of age-matched healthy donors and moved with circulating CD8+ T-cell counts. Sustained-remission and progressing patients had unequal sampling times.

Data came from immunoSEQ multiplex PCR; TCRdb stores just in-frame clones and leaves some out. The table records fewer than 90,000 clones, 86% of them present only once. The CDR3 extends over 13 amino acids. CDR1 and CDR2 from the germline V gene are SSHAT and FNYEAQ (reference sequence). As concerns this clone: The antigen is not known. Compared with germline, one end of the junction differs, possibly owing to a read error.

The V and J genes are TRBV7-7 and TRBJ1-4; D possibly corresponds to TRBD1 (6 bases). The TCR was taken from a human donor with chronic lymphocytic leukemia. The source was PBMCs, collected before ibrutinib treatment. The CDR3 coding sequence is TGTGCTAGCACCGGGGGCTTCAGTGAAAAACTGTTTTTT. Its translation is CASTGGFSEKLFF.